This passage covers 17 T cell receptor beta chains from one sample sequenced in a study of cytomegalovirus exposure and HLA in healthy donors. Libraries were prepared by immunoSEQ multiplex PCR; TCRdb keeps only in-frame clonotypes and omits some of them. The data show more than 70,000 clones, 95% to 97% seen once. The sample consisted of PBMCs. These receptors were obtained from a man aged 18-30 years in good health and CMV-seropositive.

The chain links TRBV2 to TRBJ2-3; 10 nucleotides line up with TRBD1. The CDR3 is made up of 14 amino acids. V shed 7 bases and J 5 bases; nucleotides not matched to a gene: 6. The germline V gene has CDR1 SNHLY and CDR2 FYNNEI. The CDR3 loop is CASTPGTGVDTQYF. The CDR3 coding sequence is TGTGCCAGCACCCCCGGGACAGGGGTAGATACGCAGTATTTT.

This chain connects TRBV30 to TRBJ1-1; tentative D call: TRBD1 (5 bases). There are 12 residues in the CDR3. Germline V CDR1 and CDR2: GTSNPN, SVGIG (reference sequence). V gave up 2 bases and J gave up 9 bases, with 13 bases separating them. CDR3 region: CAWSSTQGKAFF. The CDR3 DNA follows: TGTGCCTGGAGTTCGACTCAGGGCAAAGCTTTCTTT. The complete variable domain, with remaining parts taken from reference TRBV30 and TRBJ1-1, reads SQTIHQWPATLVQPVGSPLSLECTVEGTSNPNLYWYRQAAGRGLQLLFYSVGIGQISSEVPQNLSASRPQDRQFILSSKKLLLSDSGFYLCAWSSTQGKAFFGQGTRLTVV.

This chain's CDR3 is CASSPSRVAEAFF. As DNA, the CDR3 is TGTGCCAGCAGCCCGAGCCGAGTCGCTGAAGCTTTCTTT. The chain couples TRBV7-9 to TRBJ1-1; D call uncertain. This CDR3 contains 13 residues. Looked up from germline, CDR1 is SEHNR and CDR2 is FQNEAQ (reference sequence). V lost 5 bases and J 6 bases, leaving 13 bases between the germline ends.

Comments on this clone: A read error may account for a junction end that differs from germline. The chain carries TRBV11-2 and TRBJ1-2; 8 bases agree with TRBD1. Looked up from germline, CDR1 is SGHAT and CDR2 is FQNNGV. This CDR3 is 14 amino acids long. For the CDR3, the DNA is TGTGCCAGCAGCATAGACAGGGGTGACTATGGCTACACCTTC. Protein: CASSIDRGDYGYTF.

The rearrangement links TRBV7-9 to TRBJ2-1, with 7 bases aligning to TRBD2. CDR1 SEHNR and CDR2 FQNEAQ come from the germline V gene (reference sequence). CDR3 length equals 15 residues. V was clipped by 8 bases and J by 5 bases; unmatched bases: 12. This chain's CDR3 is CASWWEGGPDNEQFF. In DNA form, the CDR3 reads TGTGCCAGCTGGTGGGAGGGAGGGCCTGACAATGAGCAGTTCTTC.

The V and J genes are TRBV4-1 and TRBJ2-7, with 8 bases fitting TRBD1. Germline-derived CDR1 and CDR2 are MGHRA and YSYEKL. V trimming: 1 base; J trimming: 3 bases; junction bases outside the gene matches: 8. CDR3 length: 16 residues. The CDR3 sequence is CASSQVPRQGIYEQYF. DNA of the CDR3: TGCGCCAGCAGCCAAGTGCCGCGACAGGGGATCTACGAGCAGTACTTC.

The chain has TRBV19 and TRBJ1-3; D unresolved. CDR1 is LNHDA and CDR2 is SQIVND in the germline V gene (reference sequence). The CDR3 extends over 13 amino acids. Trimming took 6 bases from V and 2 from J, leaving 8 bases between them. DNA of the CDR3: TGTGCCAGTAGGTATGCGGCTGGAAACACCATATATTTT. It specifies CASRYAAGNTIYF.

In its sample, this clone was seen a few times. The chain uses TRBV5-8 and TRBJ2-7, with a weak D call TRBD1 (5 bases). V shed 2 bases and J shed 3 bases, with 9 bases lying between them. From germline, CDR1 is SGHTS and CDR2 YDEGEE. The length of the CDR3 is 13 residues. The CDR3, as DNA: TGTGCCAGCAGCTTCTTCAGGGTCTACGAGCAGTACTTC. This encodes CASSFFRVYEQYF. The complete variable domain, with remaining parts taken from reference TRBV5-8 and TRBJ2-7, reads EAGVTQSPTHLIKTRGQQATLRCSPISGHTSVYWYQQALGLGLQFLLWYDEGEERNRGNFPPRFSGRQFPNYSSELNVNALELEDSALYLCASSFFRVYEQYFGPGTRLTVT.

The chain employs TRBV6-5 and TRBJ1-1, with 8 bases that match TRBD1. This CDR3 comprises 14 residues. V lost 4 bases to trimming and J lost 5 bases; unmatched junction nucleotides: 6. CDR1 and CDR2 from the germline V gene are MNHEY and SVGAGI. The CDR3 DNA sequence: TGTGCCAGCAGTTTTCAGGGGGCGCGAACTGAAGCTTTCTTT. Its protein is CASSFQGARTEAFF.

The chain combines TRBV27 with TRBJ2-4; TRBD2 matches at 7 bases. J lost 5 bases, V lost 8 bases, and 3 bases had no gene match. This CDR3 has 12 amino acids. CDR1 is MNHEY and CDR2 is SMNVEV in the germline V gene (reference sequence). The CDR3 bases are TGTGCCAGCGGGAGGGTAGAAAACATTCAGTACTTC. It encodes CASGRVENIQYF.

The rearrangement links TRBV19 to TRBJ1-4, with D tentatively TRBD1 (6 bases). Trimming removed 3 bases at V and 10 bases at J, with 21 bases between. CDR1 LNHDA and CDR2 SQIVND come from the germline V gene (reference sequence). This CDR3 contains 16 residues. CDR3 in DNA: TGTGCCAGTAGTATTGAGGGGACAAGGGGAATTGGAAAACTGTTTTTT. It codes for CASSIEGTRGIGKLFF.

The gene calls are TRBV5-8 and TRBJ2-5, with D unclear. The CDR3 is 13 residues long. In germline, CDR1 is SGHTS, CDR2 YDEGEE. Trimming took 2 bases from V and 2 from J, leaving 7 bases between them. The CDR3 loop is CASSLAVQETQYF. CDR3 bases: TGTGCCAGCAGCTTAGCCGTACAAGAGACCCAGTACTTC.

The chain has TRBV6-5 and TRBJ2-2, with a tentative D call TRBD2 (5 bases). The germline V gene encodes CDR1 MNHEY and CDR2 SVGAGI. The CDR3 is 13 amino acids. V was cut by 7 bases and J by 6 bases, with 12 bases left in between. DNA of the CDR3: TGTGCCAGCAAGGAGGATCGGTCCGGGGAGCTGTTTTTT. This gives the protein CASKEDRSGELFF.

V is TRBV5-3 and J is TRBJ2-1, with D hard to call. TRBV5-3 is an ORF, and what it does is uncertain. The CDR3 length is 12 residues. The V gene lost 1 base and the J gene lost 6 bases, with 5 bases spanning the gap. The CDR3 region has the DNA TGTGCCAGAAGCTTGTTCCGCAATGAGCAGTTCTTC. Encoded protein: CARSLFRNEQFF.

The J gene is TRBJ1-5, the V gene TRBV27; D is unresolved. Germline loops: CDR1 MNHEY, CDR2 SMNVEV (reference sequence). The ends were cut back, 5 bases at V and 4 bases at J, with 9 bases in the middle. This CDR3 spans 13 amino acids. DNA of the CDR3: TGTGCCAGCAGTGGGCCGGGGAATCAGCCCCAGCATTTT. It codes for CASSGPGNQPQHF.

The V call is TRBV19, the J call TRBJ2-7; 9 bases line up with TRBD1. Germline V gene lookup returns CDR1 LNHDA and CDR2 SQIVND (reference sequence). The CDR3 has 15 residues. The trim removed 7 bases at V and 0 bases at J, leaving 7 bases unmatched. DNA of the CDR3: TGTGCCAGTAATCGACAGGGGGGAAGCTCCTACGAGCAGTACTTC. Protein: CASNRQGGSSYEQYF.

The chain has TRBV5-1 and TRBJ2-7; 7 bases are shared with TRBD1. The CDR3 consists of 15 residues. The V and J ends lost 4 bases and 4 bases, in that order; junction bases with no gene match: 11. Germline lookup yields CDR1 SGHRS and CDR2 YFSETQ. CDR3 sequence: CASSTLDRVDYEQYF. CDR3 bases: TGCGCCAGCAGCACCCTAGACAGGGTTGATTACGAGCAGTACTTC.